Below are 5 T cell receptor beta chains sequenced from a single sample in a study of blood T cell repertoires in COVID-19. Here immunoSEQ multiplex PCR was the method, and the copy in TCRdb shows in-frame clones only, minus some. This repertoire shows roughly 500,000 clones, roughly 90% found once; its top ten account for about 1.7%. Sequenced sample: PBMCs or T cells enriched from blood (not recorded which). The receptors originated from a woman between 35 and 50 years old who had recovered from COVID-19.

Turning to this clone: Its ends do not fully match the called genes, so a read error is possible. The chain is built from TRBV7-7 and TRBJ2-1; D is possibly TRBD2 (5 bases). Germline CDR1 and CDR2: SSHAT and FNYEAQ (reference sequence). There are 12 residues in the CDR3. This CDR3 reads CASSSSYDEQFF. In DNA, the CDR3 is TGTGCTAGCAGCTCTAGCTACGATGAGCAGTTCTTC.

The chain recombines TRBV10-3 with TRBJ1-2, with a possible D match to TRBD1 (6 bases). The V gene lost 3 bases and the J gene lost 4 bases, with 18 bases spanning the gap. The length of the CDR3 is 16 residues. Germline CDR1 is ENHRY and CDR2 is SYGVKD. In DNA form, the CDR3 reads TGTGCCATCAGTGATTCGGCAGGGGCGGTCGCCTATGGCTACACCTTC. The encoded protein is CAISDSAGAVAYGYTF.

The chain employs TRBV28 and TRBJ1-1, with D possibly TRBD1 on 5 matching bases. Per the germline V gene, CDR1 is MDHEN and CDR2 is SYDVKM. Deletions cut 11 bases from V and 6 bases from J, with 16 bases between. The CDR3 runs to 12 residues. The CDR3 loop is CAYRGASSEAFF. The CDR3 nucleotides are TGTGCCTACCGCGGGGCGTCGTCTGAAGCTTTCTTT.

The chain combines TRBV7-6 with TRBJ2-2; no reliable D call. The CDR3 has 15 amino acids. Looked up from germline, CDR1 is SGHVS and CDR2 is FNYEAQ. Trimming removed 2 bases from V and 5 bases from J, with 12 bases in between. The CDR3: CASSLSGLETGELFF. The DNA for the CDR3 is TGTGCCAGCAGCTTATCCGGTTTGGAGACCGGGGAGCTGTTTTTT.

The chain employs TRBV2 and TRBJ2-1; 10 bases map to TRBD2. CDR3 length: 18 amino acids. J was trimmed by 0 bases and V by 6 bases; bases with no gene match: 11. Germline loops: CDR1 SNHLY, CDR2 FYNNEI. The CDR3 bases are TGTGCCAGCAGCCCAGGGACTAGCGCAATATACTCCTACAATGAGCAGTTCTTC. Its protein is CASSPGTSAIYSYNEQFF.